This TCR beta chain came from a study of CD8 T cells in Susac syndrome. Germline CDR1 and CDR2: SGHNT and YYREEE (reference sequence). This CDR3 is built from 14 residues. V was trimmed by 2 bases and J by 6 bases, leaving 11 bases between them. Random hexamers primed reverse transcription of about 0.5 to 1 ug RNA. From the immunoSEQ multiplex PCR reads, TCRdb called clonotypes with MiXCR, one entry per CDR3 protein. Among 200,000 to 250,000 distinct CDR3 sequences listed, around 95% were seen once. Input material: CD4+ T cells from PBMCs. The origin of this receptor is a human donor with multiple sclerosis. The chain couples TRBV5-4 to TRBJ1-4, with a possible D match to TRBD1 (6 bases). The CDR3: CASSLQGRDEKLFF. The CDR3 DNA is TGTGCCAGCAGCTTACAGGGAAGGGATGAAAAACTGTTTTTT.